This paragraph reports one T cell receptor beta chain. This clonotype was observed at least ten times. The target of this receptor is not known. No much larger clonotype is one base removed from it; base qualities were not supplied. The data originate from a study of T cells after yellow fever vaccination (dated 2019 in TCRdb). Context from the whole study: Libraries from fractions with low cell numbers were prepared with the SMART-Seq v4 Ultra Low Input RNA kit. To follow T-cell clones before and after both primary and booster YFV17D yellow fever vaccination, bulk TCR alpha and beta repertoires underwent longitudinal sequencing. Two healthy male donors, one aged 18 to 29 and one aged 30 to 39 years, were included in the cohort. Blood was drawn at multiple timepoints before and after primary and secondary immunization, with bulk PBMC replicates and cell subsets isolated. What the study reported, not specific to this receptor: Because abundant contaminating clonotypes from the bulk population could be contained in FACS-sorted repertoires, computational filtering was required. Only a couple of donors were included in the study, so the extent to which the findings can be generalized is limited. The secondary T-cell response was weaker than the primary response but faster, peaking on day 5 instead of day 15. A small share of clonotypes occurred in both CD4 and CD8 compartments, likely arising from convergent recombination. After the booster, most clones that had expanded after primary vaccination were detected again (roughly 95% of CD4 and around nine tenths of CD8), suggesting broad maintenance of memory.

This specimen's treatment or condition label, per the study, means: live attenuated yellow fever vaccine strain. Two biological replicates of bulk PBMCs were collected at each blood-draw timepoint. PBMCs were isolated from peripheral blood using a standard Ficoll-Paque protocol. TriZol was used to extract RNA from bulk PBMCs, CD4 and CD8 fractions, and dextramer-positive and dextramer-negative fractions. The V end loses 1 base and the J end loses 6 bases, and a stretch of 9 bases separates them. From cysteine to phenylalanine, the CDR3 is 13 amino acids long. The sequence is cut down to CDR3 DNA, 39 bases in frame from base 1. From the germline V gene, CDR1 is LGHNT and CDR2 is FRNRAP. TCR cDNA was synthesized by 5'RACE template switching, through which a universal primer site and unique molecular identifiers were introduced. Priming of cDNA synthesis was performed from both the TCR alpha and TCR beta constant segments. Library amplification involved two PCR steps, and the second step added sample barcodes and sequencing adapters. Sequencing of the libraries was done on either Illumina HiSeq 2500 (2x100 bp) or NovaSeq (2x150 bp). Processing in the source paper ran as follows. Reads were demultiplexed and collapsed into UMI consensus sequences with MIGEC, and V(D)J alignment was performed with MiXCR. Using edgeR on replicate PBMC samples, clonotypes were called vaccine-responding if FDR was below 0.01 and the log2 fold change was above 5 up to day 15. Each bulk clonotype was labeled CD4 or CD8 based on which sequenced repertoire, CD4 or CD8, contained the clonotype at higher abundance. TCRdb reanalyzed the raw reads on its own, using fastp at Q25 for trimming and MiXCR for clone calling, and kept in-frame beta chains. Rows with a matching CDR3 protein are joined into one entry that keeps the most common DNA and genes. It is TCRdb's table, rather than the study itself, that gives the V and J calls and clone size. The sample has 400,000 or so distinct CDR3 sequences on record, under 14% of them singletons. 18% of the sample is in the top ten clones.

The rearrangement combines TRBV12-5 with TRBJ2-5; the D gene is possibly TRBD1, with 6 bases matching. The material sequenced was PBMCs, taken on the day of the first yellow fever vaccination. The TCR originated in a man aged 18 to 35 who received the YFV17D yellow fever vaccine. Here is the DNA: TGTGCTAGTGGTTTGGCCGGACAGAAGACCCAGTACTTC. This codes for CASGLAGQKTQYF.